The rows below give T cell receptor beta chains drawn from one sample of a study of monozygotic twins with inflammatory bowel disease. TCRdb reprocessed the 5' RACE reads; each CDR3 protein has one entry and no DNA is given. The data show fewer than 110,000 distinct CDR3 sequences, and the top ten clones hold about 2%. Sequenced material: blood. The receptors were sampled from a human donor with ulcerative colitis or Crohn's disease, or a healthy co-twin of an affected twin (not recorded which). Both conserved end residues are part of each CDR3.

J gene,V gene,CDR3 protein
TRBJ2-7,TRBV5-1,CASSWTRGPTYEQYF
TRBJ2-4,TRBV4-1,CASSSLGQDIKNIQYF
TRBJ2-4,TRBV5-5,CASSSGRQGSAISYF
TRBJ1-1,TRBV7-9,CASSLSGTVNTEAFF
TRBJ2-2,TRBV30,CAWSVRGTGELFF
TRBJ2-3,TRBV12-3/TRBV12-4,CASSPRGDTQYF
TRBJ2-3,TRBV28,CASSFNPRRGTDTQYF
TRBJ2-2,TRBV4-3,CASSHPRQTNTGELFF
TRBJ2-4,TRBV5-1,CASGLAPGLGAKNIQYF
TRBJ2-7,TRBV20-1,CSVLPRNKQYF
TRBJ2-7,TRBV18,CASSPRRSYEQYF
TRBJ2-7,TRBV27,CASSFLNRKSYEQYF
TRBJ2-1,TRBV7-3,CASSSTSGGAPYNEQFF
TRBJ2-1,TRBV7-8,CASGRGIDDEQFF
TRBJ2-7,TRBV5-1,CASSFRRNYEQYF
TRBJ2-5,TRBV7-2,CASSPSWVQETQYF
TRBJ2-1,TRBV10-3,CAISDLGLAGDEQFF
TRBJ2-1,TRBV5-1,CASSFPSANNEQFF
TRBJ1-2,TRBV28,CASRTQGEGRYTF
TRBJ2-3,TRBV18,CASSPPNPGSTDTQYF
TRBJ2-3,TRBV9,CASNNPGRDTQYF
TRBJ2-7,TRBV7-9,CASSHSDRVGYEQYF
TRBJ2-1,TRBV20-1,CSARQRAYNEQFF